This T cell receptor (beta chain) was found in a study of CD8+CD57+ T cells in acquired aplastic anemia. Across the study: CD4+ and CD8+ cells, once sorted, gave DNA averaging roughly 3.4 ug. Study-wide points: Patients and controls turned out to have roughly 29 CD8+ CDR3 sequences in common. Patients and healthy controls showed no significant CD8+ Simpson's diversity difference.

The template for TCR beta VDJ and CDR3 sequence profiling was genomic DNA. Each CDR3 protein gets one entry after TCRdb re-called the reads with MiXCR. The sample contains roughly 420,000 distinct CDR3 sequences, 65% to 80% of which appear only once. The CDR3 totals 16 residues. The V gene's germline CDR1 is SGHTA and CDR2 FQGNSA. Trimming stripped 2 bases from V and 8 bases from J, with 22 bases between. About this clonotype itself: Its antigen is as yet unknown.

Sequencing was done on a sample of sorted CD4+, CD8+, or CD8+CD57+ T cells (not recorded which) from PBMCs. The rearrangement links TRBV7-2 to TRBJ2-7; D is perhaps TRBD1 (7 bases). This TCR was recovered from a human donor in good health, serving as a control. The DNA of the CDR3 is TGTGCCAGCAGCTTAAGACAGGGAGGCAATCAGCCCCAGCAGTACTTC. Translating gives CASSLRQGGNQPQQYF.